These 26 T cell receptor beta chains originate from one sample sequenced in a study of cytomegalovirus exposure and HLA in healthy donors. The PCR ran on 60 Vbeta and 13 Jbeta primers. Assay: immunoSEQ multiplex PCR; the TCRdb copy retains only in-frame clones and omits some. The table shows about 150,000 clones, with about three quarters occurring only once. Source material: PBMCs. The receptors stem from a woman aged 40 to 49 in good health and CMV-seronegative.

The chain has TRBV10-3 and TRBJ2-3; a weak D match, TRBD2 (6 bases). This CDR3 is 14 amino acids long. Trimming stripped 0 bases from V and 4 bases from J, with 8 bases between. Germline CDR1 and CDR2: ENHRY and SYGVKD. CDR3 sequence (DNA): TGTGCCATCAGTGAGTCGTCGGGGGCAGATACGCAGTATTTT. Its protein product is CAISESSGADTQYF.

The CDR3 spells CASSHVGTVPIQKNYGYTF. The CDR3 DNA reads as TGCGCCAGCAGCCACGTCGGGACAGTACCAATCCAAAAAAACTATGGCTACACCTTC. The J gene is TRBJ1-2, the V gene TRBV4-1; 7 nucleotides line up with TRBD1. Germline V gene lookup returns CDR1 MGHRA and CDR2 YSYEKL. The V segment lost 3 bases and the J segment 2 bases; nucleotides outside the gene matches: 18. The CDR3 has 19 amino acids.

This chain joins TRBV10-1 and TRBJ2-7; D perhaps matches TRBD2 (5 bases). The V and J ends lost 8 bases and 5 bases respectively, with 13 bases between them. Germline-derived CDR1 and CDR2 are WNHNN and SYGVQD (reference sequence). The CDR3 loop spans 12 amino acids. The CDR3: CASAGWGDEQYF. In DNA, the CDR3 is TGCGCCAGCGCGGGTTGGGGTGACGAGCAGTACTTC.

This chain links TRBV6-5 with TRBJ2-7; TRBD1 matches 9 bases. Trimming took 6 bases from V and 4 from J; bases not matched to a gene: 10. The length of the CDR3 is 15 residues. Germline V lookup: CDR1 MNHEY, CDR2 SVGAGI. CDR3 sequence: CASREVGTGPYEQYF. CDR3 DNA sequence: TGTGCCAGCAGAGAGGTCGGGACAGGGCCATACGAGCAGTACTTC.

This rearrangement joins TRBV11-3 to TRBJ2-3; TRBD2 matches 10 bases. In germline, CDR1 is SGHNT, CDR2 YENEEA. CDR3 size: 16 residues. V lost 5 bases, J lost 5 bases, and 10 bases stayed unmatched. Here the CDR3 DNA reads TGTGCCAGCAGCACACTAGCGGGAATTCTGGGAGATACGCAGTATTTT. Its translation: CASSTLAGILGDTQYF.

This clone has a handful of counts. V usage is TRBV29-1 and J usage is TRBJ2-7, with a possible D match to TRBD2 (5 bases). Trimming cost V 4 bases and J 0 bases, with 13 bases left between them. The CDR3 sequence is 14 residues long. The germline V gene has CDR1 SQVTM and CDR2 ANQGSEA. CDR3 DNA: TGCAGCGTTGCTAGCCTGGACCGCTCCTACGAGCAGTACTTC. Protein: CSVASLDRSYEQYF.

The V call is TRBV7-9, the J call TRBJ1-6; TRBD1 agrees at 7 bases. V gave up 4 bases and J gave up 6 bases; unmatched junction bases: 15. The V gene's germline CDR1 is SEHNR and CDR2 FQNEAQ (reference sequence). This CDR3 spans 18 amino acids. The CDR3 loop is CASSSKPTSTGFNSPLHF. For the CDR3, the DNA is TGTGCCAGCAGCTCCAAACCGACTTCGACAGGGTTTAATTCACCCCTCCACTTT.

The J gene is TRBJ2-7, the V gene TRBV13, with D possibly TRBD1 on 6 matching bases. The CDR3 runs 15 residues. V was cut by 5 bases and J by 6 bases, with 20 bases left in between. Germline V CDR1 and CDR2: PRHDT, FYEKMQ (reference sequence). For the CDR3, the DNA is TGTGCCAGCAGCCCACTCTTCAGGGGTAAGGGCGAGCAGTACTTC. It translates to CASSPLFRGKGEQYF. Based on the CDR3 plus reference TRBV13 and TRBJ2-7, the full variable domain is AAGVIQSPRHLIKEKRETATLKCYPIPRHDTVYWYQQGPGQDPQFLISFYEKMQSDKGSIPDRFSAQQFSDYHSELNMSSLELGDSALYFCASSPLFRGKGEQYFGPGTRLTVT.

The CDR3 nucleotides read TGCGCCAGCAGCTTGCCCGGGGGGGGAACAGATACGCAGTATTTT. Amino acids: CASSLPGGGTDTQYF. The chain employs TRBV5-1 and TRBJ2-3, with TRBD2 matching over 8 bases. V gave up 1 base and J gave up 3 bases; unmatched junction bases: 4. The CDR3 consists of 15 residues. Germline-derived CDR1 and CDR2 are SGHRS and YFSETQ.

The chain has TRBV25-1 and TRBJ1-2; 8 bases line up with TRBD1. J lost 0 bases, V lost 3 bases, and 12 bases had no gene match. The CDR3 runs 18 residues. Germline lookup yields CDR1 MGHDK and CDR2 SYGVNS. CDR3 sequence: CASSERGDRGPANYGYTF. Written as DNA, the CDR3 is TGTGCCAGCAGTGAGAGGGGAGACAGGGGACCAGCTAACTATGGCTACACCTTC.

CDR3 nucleotide sequence: TGTGCCAGCAGTTCGGACAGGGGGGTAGGGGAGACCCAGTACTTC. Translating it yields CASSSDRGVGETQYF. This chain joins TRBV6-5 and TRBJ2-5, with 10 bases matching TRBD1. The germline V gene has CDR1 MNHEY and CDR2 SVGAGI. The CDR3 extends over 15 amino acids. Trimming cost V 4 bases and J 5 bases; bases outside gene matches: 7.

The sample holds one count of this clone. The chain couples TRBV30 to TRBJ1-6; D gene ambiguous. The CDR3 runs 16 residues. The germline V gene encodes CDR1 GTSNPN and CDR2 SVGIG (reference sequence). V lost 2 bases to trimming and J lost 7 bases, with 18 bases between them. CDR3 bases: TGTGCCTGGAGTCGTAATCCCCTCTACCTCAATTCACCCCTCCACTTT. Residues: CAWSRNPLYLNSPLHF. Supplemented by reference TRBV30 and TRBJ1-6, the full variable domain reads SQTIHQWPATLVQPVGSPLSLECTVEGTSNPNLYWYRQAAGRGLQLLFYSVGIGQISSEVPQNLSASRPQDRQFILSSKKLLLSDSGFYLCAWSRNPLYLNSPLHFGNGTRLTVT.

This clone was recorded only once. The chain employs TRBV5-1 and TRBJ1-1, with D perhaps TRBD1 (5 bases). With 0 bases removed from V and 5 bases from J, the gap between germline ends came to 14 bases. The CDR3 loop spans 15 amino acids. Per germline, CDR1 SGHRS and CDR2 YFSETQ. CDR3 in amino acids: CASSLAGREGTEAFF. The CDR3 region has the DNA TGCGCCAGCAGCTTGGCCGGCAGGGAGGGTACTGAAGCTTTCTTT.

This chain joins TRBV6-5 and TRBJ1-5, with 9 bases that match TRBD1. CDR3 length: 13 residues. Germline CDR1 MNHEY, CDR2 SVGAGI. With V trimmed by 6 bases and J by 4 bases, 1 base remained unmatched. In DNA form, the CDR3 reads TGTGCCAGCAGACAGGGGGCGAATCAGCCCCAGCATTTT. Encoded protein: CASRQGANQPQHF.

This rearrangement joins TRBV5-1 to TRBJ2-6, with D tentatively TRBD1 (7 bases). The CDR3 spans 17 residues. Germline assignment: CDR1 SGHRS and CDR2 YFSETQ. The V end lost 2 bases, the J end lost 3 bases, and 15 bases lay between the germline ends. This CDR3 reads CASSLWRGLGGANVLTF. As DNA, the CDR3 is TGCGCCAGCAGCTTATGGAGGGGGCTAGGTGGGGCCAACGTCCTGACTTTC.

The rearrangement links TRBV5-6 to TRBJ1-1; D not certain. CDR1 and CDR2 from the germline V gene are SGHDT and YYEEEE. The CDR3 covers 16 residues. V gave up 0 bases and J gave up 3 bases, with 15 bases separating them. The CDR3 DNA sequence: TGTGCCAGCAGCTTGGCCGGAGGAAATACGGACACTGAAGCTTTCTTT. Its translation is CASSLAGGNTDTEAFF.

The V call is TRBV7-9, the J call TRBJ2-7; 8 bases are shared with TRBD1. Trimming removed 5 bases from V and 4 bases from J; junction bases left unmatched: 16. From germline, CDR1 is SEHNR and CDR2 FQNEAQ (reference sequence). CDR3 length equals 17 residues. CDR3 region: CASSDHPTGGKGYEQYF. The CDR3 DNA is TGTGCCAGCAGCGATCATCCTACAGGGGGAAAGGGATACGAGCAGTACTTC.

V and J are TRBV5-1 and TRBJ2-7, with 10 nucleotides matching TRBD2. The CDR3 consists of 15 residues. The trim removed 0 bases at V and 7 bases at J, leaving 7 bases unmatched. Germline V gene sequence: CDR1 SGHRS, CDR2 YFSETQ. The CDR3 is CASSLGSGGPLEQYF. CDR3 in DNA: TGCGCCAGCAGCTTGGGTAGCGGGGGGCCGCTGGAGCAGTACTTC.

This chain links TRBV6-1 with TRBJ2-3; 10 bases map to TRBD1. Germline CDR1 reads MNHNS; CDR2 reads SASEGT. With 10 bases clipped from V and 6 bases from J, the junction kept 13 bases outside the gene matches. This CDR3 has 15 residues. CDR3 in DNA: TGTGCCACCTCCCCAGACAGGGGGCTAAGGGATACGCAGTATTTT. It specifies CATSPDRGLRDTQYF.

The chain joins TRBV30 to TRBJ1-6; 12 bases fit TRBD1. Germline loops: CDR1 GTSNPN, CDR2 SVGIG (reference sequence). V dropped 2 bases and J dropped 9; count of bases not matched to a gene: 5. The CDR3 length is 15 residues. The CDR3 here is CAWSTGQGAGSPLHF. Here the CDR3 DNA reads TGTGCCTGGAGTACGGGACAGGGGGCTGGTTCACCCCTCCACTTT.

The chain is built from TRBV5-4 and TRBJ2-7, with 9 bases fitting TRBD2. CDR3 size: 16 residues. The junction had 14 bases not matched to a gene; V was cut back by 4 bases and J by 6 bases. The germline gives CDR1 SGHNT, CDR2 YYREEE (reference sequence). The CDR3 protein is CASSGGRGGRAVEQYF. CDR3 coding DNA: TGTGCCAGCAGCGGGGGGCGGGGCGGGAGGGCTGTCGAGCAGTACTTC.

The chain uses TRBV5-1 and TRBJ2-3; 9 bases are shared with TRBD1. There are 15 residues in the CDR3. V lost 0 bases to trimming and J lost 5 bases; unmatched junction nucleotides: 4. The germline V gene encodes CDR1 SGHRS and CDR2 YFSETQ. This CDR3 reads CASSLDGTGRDTQYF. CDR3 in DNA: TGCGCCAGCAGCTTGGACGGGACAGGGAGAGATACGCAGTATTTT.

This chain connects TRBV4-2 to TRBJ1-1; 8 bases are a match to TRBD1. This CDR3 is 15 amino acids long. With V trimmed by 3 bases and J by 4 bases, 7 bases remained unmatched. Germline lookup yields CDR1 LGHNA and CDR2 YNFKEQ. The CDR3 loop reads CASSHPDRVPTEAFF. For the CDR3, the DNA is TGTGCCAGCAGCCACCCGGACAGGGTCCCCACTGAAGCTTTCTTT.

The chain links TRBV28 to TRBJ1-1, with D possibly TRBD1 on 5 matching bases. Germline CDR1 is MDHEN and CDR2 is SYDVKM. The CDR3 spans 19 residues. The V and J ends lost 1 base and 1 base respectively, with 22 bases between them. The CDR3 nucleotides are TGTGCCAGCAGTTTATCTCTTTCCGCGTGGGGCGCTGGGAACACTGAAGCTTTCTTT. Translation: CASSLSLSAWGAGNTEAFF.

The chain uses TRBV7-9 and TRBJ1-1, with D perhaps TRBD1 (5 bases). Per germline, CDR1 SEHNR and CDR2 FQNEAQ (reference sequence). The CDR3 spans 14 residues. V was pared by 5 bases and J by 5 bases, with 15 bases between. CDR3 DNA: TGTGCCAGCAGCGTAGGTCTGGGGGGAACTGAAGCTTTCTTT. As protein: CASSVGLGGTEAFF.

A remark on this clone: Relative to the germline gene, one junction end is altered; a read error may explain this. The chain joins TRBV4-1 to TRBJ2-1; 8 bases are a match to TRBD2. CDR3 length equals 16 residues. Germline V gene sequence: CDR1 MGHRA, CDR2 YSYEKL. The DNA of the CDR3 is TGCGCCAGCAGCCAAGAGGTAGCGGGACCTTACACTGAGCAGTTCTTC. Protein product: CASSQEVAGPYTEQFF.